Listed here are 21 T cell receptor beta chains from one sample, sequenced in a study of cytomegalovirus exposure and HLA in healthy donors (dated by TCRdb to about 2017). The library was generated by the immunoSEQ multiplex PCR assay. TCRdb's version of the immuneACCESS table is confined to in-frame rearrangements and falls short of the full clone set. An unresolved V gene accounts for under half of the shortfall where checked; the remainder is of unknown origin. A total of some 330,000 clones appear in this sample, roughly 89% of them only once. 0.65% to 0.85% of the sample is held by the ten biggest clonotypes. Input material: PBMCs. The receptors here all came from a woman aged 18-29 years in good health and CMV-seronegative.

CDR3 loop: CASSQGLAGVWETQYF. CDR3 nucleotide sequence: TGTGCCAGCAGCCAGGGACTAGCGGGAGTGTGGGAGACCCAGTACTTC. The genes are TRBV14 and TRBJ2-5; 14 nucleotides line up with TRBD2. This CDR3 contains 16 residues. Germline V gives CDR1 SGHDN, CDR2 FVKESK. V trimming: 3 bases; J trimming: 5 bases; junction bases outside the gene matches: 5.

This chain links TRBV30 with TRBJ2-2, with TRBD2 matching over 9 bases. Germline trimming cut 0 bases from V and 3 bases from J; bases unmatched to any gene: 8. This CDR3 contains 17 residues. Germline V gene data show CDR1 as GTSNPN and CDR2 as SVGIG (reference sequence). The CDR3 DNA reads as TGTGCCTGGAGTGTCGCGGCGGGAGGGCCTCACACCGGGGAGCTGTTTTTT. Its translation is CAWSVAAGGPHTGELFF.

The rearrangement uses TRBV5-6 and TRBJ2-1; D gene ambiguous. V was cut by 4 bases and J by 5 bases, with 7 bases left in between. The CDR3 extends over 12 amino acids. Looked up from germline, CDR1 is SGHDT and CDR2 is YYEEEE. The CDR3 loop is CASSLPDNEQFF. CDR3 bases: TGTGCCAGCAGCCTACCGGACAATGAGCAGTTCTTC.

The chain recombines TRBV10-3 with TRBJ2-7; tentative D call: TRBD2 (6 bases). Germline CDR1 ENHRY, CDR2 SYGVKD. V shed 11 bases and J shed 0 bases, with 11 bases lying between them. The CDR3 contains 12 residues. The chain's CDR3 is CAGGESSYEQYF. The CDR3, as DNA: TGTGCCGGAGGGGAGAGCTCCTACGAGCAGTACTTC.

The chain is built from TRBV9 and TRBJ2-7; perhaps TRBD1 as D (6 bases). The V end was cut by 7 bases, the J end by 5 bases, with 13 bases between. The length of the CDR3 is 12 residues. Germline CDR1 reads SGDLS; CDR2 reads YYNGEE. Here the CDR3 DNA reads TGTGCCAGCGGGTCAGGGGTCCACGAGCAGTACTTC. This codes for CASGSGVHEQYF.

CDR3 amino acids: CASSGGTGNQPQHF. The CDR3 nucleotides read TGTGCCAGCAGTGGGGGGACAGGGAATCAGCCCCAGCATTTT. The gene calls are TRBV6-1 and TRBJ1-5; TRBD1 matches 9 bases. In germline, CDR1 is MNHNS, CDR2 SASEGT. The CDR3 extends over 14 amino acids. With 4 bases clipped from V and 4 bases from J, the junction kept 2 bases outside the gene matches.

The CDR3 is CASRPGTNLHQPQHF. The CDR3 nucleotides read TGTGCCAGCAGGCCCGGGACAAATTTACATCAGCCCCAGCATTTT. The V call is TRBV27, the J call TRBJ1-5, with TRBD1 as a possible D gene (6 bases). The V end was cut by 6 bases, the J end by 5 bases, with 17 bases between. The CDR3 is 15 amino acids. Per the germline V gene, CDR1 is MNHEY and CDR2 is SMNVEV (reference sequence).

The chain has TRBV25-1 and TRBJ2-1, with D possibly being TRBD1 (6 bases). Germline V lookup: CDR1 MGHDK, CDR2 SYGVNS. V was pared by 6 bases and J by 6 bases, with 12 bases between. This CDR3 region has 13 residues. The CDR3 region is CASRQGLFNEQFF. CDR3 in DNA: TGTGCCAGCAGACAGGGTTTGTTCAATGAGCAGTTCTTC.

This sequence joins TRBV6-6 and TRBJ2-3; 7 bases fit TRBD1. Trimming at V came to 6 bases and at J to 2 bases, leaving 5 bases not matched to a gene. Germline V gene sequence: CDR1 MNHNY, CDR2 SVGAGI (reference sequence). This CDR3 has 14 residues. The CDR3 nucleotides are TGTGCCAGCAGCCGGACAGGACCCACAGATACGCAGTATTTT. Translation gives CASSRTGPTDTQYF.

The chain is built from TRBV6-1 and TRBJ2-7; 8 bases map to TRBD1. Unmatched junction bases numbered 4, after V lost 4 bases and J lost 2 bases. The CDR3 has 14 amino acids. CDR1 MNHNS and CDR2 SASEGT come from the germline V gene. CDR3 DNA sequence: TGTGCCAGCAGTGCCAGGGGGCTGGCCTACGAGCAGTACTTC. It codes for CASSARGLAYEQYF.

This clone was seen only once. The gene calls are TRBV5-4 and TRBJ2-4; 8 positions agree with TRBD2. Germline CDR1 is SGHNT and CDR2 is YYREEE (reference sequence). CDR3 length: 14 residues. V lost 4 bases, J lost 8 bases, and 8 bases stayed unmatched. CDR3 residues: CASSISGIGYIQYF. DNA of the CDR3: TGTGCCAGCAGCATTAGCGGGATCGGGTACATTCAGTACTTC. The entire variable domain, with the rest obtained from reference TRBV5-4 and TRBJ2-4, is as follows: ETGVTQSPTHLIKTRGQQVTLRCSSQSGHNTVSWYQQALGQGPQFIFQYYREEENGRGNFPPRFSGLQFPNYSSELNVNALELDDSALYLCASSISGIGYIQYFGAGTRLSVL.

The chain couples TRBV21-1 to TRBJ2-7; the table's D call, TRBD2, has no DNA check behind it. TRBV21-1 represents a pseudogene. The CDR3 length is 19 residues. The CDR3 DNA sequence: TGTGCCAGCAGCAAAGCGCTTTACGGACTAGCGGGAAGTTGTGACGAGCAGTACTTC. Protein: CASSKALYGLAGSCDEQYF.

The chain has TRBV27 and TRBJ2-3; maybe TRBD1 (5 bases). CDR3 length: 16 amino acids. V was pared by 1 base and J by 0 bases, with 11 bases between. From germline, CDR1 is MNHEY and CDR2 SMNVEV (reference sequence). Here the CDR3 DNA reads TGTGCCAGCAGTTTATTAAGGGGATCTAGCACAGATACGCAGTATTTT. Its translation: CASSLLRGSSTDTQYF.

This clone was picked up one time. The chain carries TRBV6-5 and TRBJ1-1; D unresolved. Germline V gene lookup returns CDR1 MNHEY and CDR2 SVGAGI. The V gene lost 5 bases and the J gene lost 1 base, with 14 bases spanning the gap. The CDR3 covers 15 residues. The DNA of the CDR3 is TGTGCCAGCAGTCCTCCGGCAGGAAGGAACACTGAAGCTTTCTTT. Amino acid sequence: CASSPPAGRNTEAFF.

J is TRBJ1-1 and V is TRBV6-1; D is possibly TRBD1 (5 bases). The germline V gene has CDR1 MNHNS and CDR2 SASEGT. CDR3 length equals 13 residues. V lost 7 bases and J lost 0, with 9 bases in between. The CDR3 DNA sequence: TGTGCCAGCAAGAAGGGGATGAACACTGAAGCTTTCTTT. Protein: CASKKGMNTEAFF.

This clone came up once. J is TRBJ2-7 and V is TRBV6-6; 7 positions match TRBD1. After removal of 6 bases from V and 0 bases from J, the junction contained 2 bases not matched to a gene. In germline, CDR1 is MNHNY, CDR2 SVGAGI (reference sequence). This CDR3 is built from 13 residues. This chain's CDR3 is CASRGQSSYEQYF. The CDR3 nucleotides read TGTGCCAGCAGGGGACAGAGCTCCTACGAGCAGTACTTC.

The rearrangement links TRBV10-2 to TRBJ2-7, with D maybe TRBD2 (5 bases). The V end lost 6 bases, the J end lost 6 bases, and 21 bases lay between the germline ends. CDR3 size: 15 residues. Germline loops: CDR1 WSHSY, CDR2 SAAADI. The CDR3 coding sequence is TGCGCCAGCAGACCTTCAGGCCCCCGGGAAATCGAGCAGTACTTC. Amino acid sequence: CASRPSGPREIEQYF.

The chain combines TRBV4-3 with TRBJ1-5, with D hard to call. This CDR3 spans 16 amino acids. With 1 base removed from V and 1 base from J, the gap between germline ends came to 11 bases. In germline, CDR1 is LGHNA, CDR2 YSLEER. In DNA form, the CDR3 reads TGCGCCAGCAGCCAAGCATATTCCGGGAGCAATCAGCCCCAGCATTTT. Translating gives CASSQAYSGSNQPQHF.

The rearrangement links TRBV5-5 to TRBJ1-2; D is perhaps TRBD1 (6 bases). There are 13 residues in the CDR3. V gave up 0 bases and J gave up 11 bases, with 14 bases separating them. Germline values: CDR1 SGHKS, CDR2 YYEKEE (reference sequence). CDR3 coding DNA: TGTGCCAGCAGCTTGGAGAACACCGACAGGTACACCTTC. It specifies CASSLENTDRYTF.

J is TRBJ2-7 and V is TRBV27; D may be TRBD1 (6 bases). CDR3 length: 15 amino acids. V was cut by 4 bases and J by 7 bases, with 20 bases left in between. Germline lookup yields CDR1 MNHEY and CDR2 SMNVEV (reference sequence). CDR3 sequence: CASSSGDRPGGEQYF. CDR3 nucleotides: TGTGCCAGCAGTTCTGGAGACAGGCCCGGTGGGGAGCAGTACTTC.

The rearrangement joins TRBV7-6 to TRBJ1-4, with D unresolved. Germline CDR1 is SGHVS and CDR2 is FNYEAQ. Trimming removed 8 bases at V and 7 bases at J, with 11 bases between. The length of the CDR3 is 12 residues. CDR3 coding DNA: TGTGCCAGCTCCGGGTTGAGTGAAAAACTGTTTTTT. Translation gives CASSGLSEKLFF.